Sequencing of this T cell receptor (beta chain) was carried out in a study of blood T cell repertoires in COVID-19 (dated by TCRdb to about 2020). With regard to the full study: Samples covering the acute and convalescent phases of COVID-19 were provided by collaborators in the United States, Italy and Spain. The prospective study material was composed of cDNA or gDNA derived from T cells, B-cell-depleted T cells, or PBMCs. Deeply sampled blood TCRbeta repertoires from subjects exposed to, actively infected with, or recovered from COVID-19 were included in the dataset. The repertoires were made available in a free public database intended to serve as a resource for research on the immune response to SARS-CoV-2. Samples came from the ongoing ImmuneRACE study (first 160 participants) plus 1,254 subjects from 6 global collaborators. The sample metadata nearly always contained a de-identified subject ID, COVID-19 status, age in years and sex. Where HLA class I and class II types were available, the types were taken from metadata supplied by the sample provider, not from assay-based typing.

Overall study results and their limits: Clinical and demographic metadata were provided uncurated, with the amount varying by source and participant.

Whole blood was collected in K2EDTA tubes by collaborating institutions according to the institutions' own protocols. Collaborator samples were shipped for TCRbeta analysis as frozen whole blood, isolated PBMCs, or DNA extracted from either sample type. There are 15 amino acids in the CDR3, from cysteine to phenylalanine inclusive. This entry keeps only the CDR3 DNA: 45 bases, framed from base 1. Based on the germline V gene (reference sequence), the CDR1 and CDR2 sequences are LNHDA and SQIVND. The V end loses 6 bases and the J end loses 2 bases, and a stretch of 14 bases separates them. Remarks on this clone: It lacks a known antigen. Per-base quality was not reported, and no clone a single base away is much larger than it.

TCRbeta CDR3 regions were amplified from genomic DNA using the immunoSEQ Assay, a bias-controlled multiplex PCR. The original pipeline was this. Within the assay, amplification of reference gene primers was used to estimate how many nucleated cells each sample contained. Sequence reads were collapsed and filtered to measure the absolute abundance of every unique TCRbeta CDR3 rearrangement. For each sample, productive Simpson clonality was calculated as the square root of Simpson's diversity index across productive rearrangements. The table was pulled from immuneACCESS by TCRdb, which kept in-frame rearrangements only. Such tables lose some clones; where checked, under half of the loss comes from unresolved V genes, and the rest has no known cause. V, J and clone size derive from that table, while D and trimming were established from the DNA sequence. The sample yields 150,000 to 200,000 clones; approximately 90% were counted once. In total, the top ten clones hold 20% to 25% of the sample.

The specimen sequenced was peripheral blood. This TCR was sampled from a man aged 55 to 70 with active or convalescent COVID-19. This sequence uses TRBV19 and TRBJ2-1; 6 matching bases give a weak D call of TRBD1. CDR3 reads: CASSAGTSAYNEQFF. The DNA sequence reads TGTGCCAGTAGCGCCGGGACATCAGCCTACAATGAGCAGTTCTTC.